The clone carrying this T cell receptor (beta chain) appeared a single time. Its specificity is not known. Different DNA sequences within this sample yield the same CDR3. Germline CDR1 and CDR2: SGHNT and YYREEE (reference sequence). The V end was cut by 4 bases, the J end by 5 bases, with 12 bases between. This CDR3 is built from 13 residues. Heparinised blood was drawn once per donor, averaging around 110 mL. A CD45RO/CCR7/CD25/CD127/CD95/CD27 panel sorted naive, central memory, regulatory and stem cell-like memory CD4+ cells. This record comes from a study of beta chain features in type 1 diabetes. Reverse transcribing all isolated RNA meant expressed TCRB transcripts were sequenced. TCRdb's table, derived via immunoSEQ multiplex PCR, lists solely in-frame clones and lacks some. Here the sample spans hundreds of thousands of clones, 15% to 19% being singletons. Study results and caveats: Type 1 diabetes patients had VDJ junctions that carried fewer insertions and more deletions.

J is TRBJ2-5 and V is TRBV5-4, with D perhaps matching TRBD1 or TRBD2 (6 bases each). Material for sequencing was naive CD4+ T cells from blood. The TCR comes from a man between 18 and 35 years old in good health. CDR3 sequence reads: CASSLGAGETQYF. In DNA form, the CDR3 reads TGTGCCAGCAGCCTGGGGGCGGGGGAGACCCAGTACTTC.